These T cell receptor beta chains were read from a single sample in a study of blood T cells in healthy people across ages. MiXCR, applied by TCRdb to the 5' RACE reads, yields one record per CDR3 protein. Of approximately 830,000 distinct CDR3 sequences listed, about 62% were seen once; the top ten hold 25% to 35%. The specimen sequenced was blood. These receptors were collected from a man in his thirties or forties in good health. The CDR3 runs from the conserved cysteine through the conserved F or W. The order of the fields is V gene, D gene, clone size, J gene, CDR3 protein. The D gene is left open where the match is weak. Clone size is given for some rows only: seen once, a few or many times, or a class if the clone is expanded.

V: TRBV7-2
D: -
size: -
J: TRBJ1-1
CDR3: CASSFTGREAFF

V: TRBV30
D: TRBD1
size: once
J: TRBJ2-7
CDR3: CAWSGDRGLHYEQYF

V: TRBV20-1
D: TRBD1
size: -
J: TRBJ2-7
CDR3: CSAPPGQGVSYEQYF

V: TRBV9
D: TRBD1
size: -
J: TRBJ2-1
CDR3: CASILQNRGPNEQFF

V: TRBV7-2
D: -
size: -
J: TRBJ1-2
CDR3: CASSSDGGYGYTF

V: TRBV10-3
D: TRBD1
size: -
J: TRBJ2-3
CDR3: CAIRRDRGSTDTQYF

V: TRBV6-2/TRBV6-3
D: -
size: -
J: TRBJ2-2
CDR3: CASTNAWGDGELFF

V: TRBV6-6
D: -
size: -
J: TRBJ1-2
CDR3: CASSYTPEGDHHGYTF

V: TRBV20-1
D: -
size: few
J: TRBJ2-4
CDR3: CSASRDEWEQYF

V: TRBV27
D: -
size: -
J: -
CDR3: CASSVQTRGETQYF

V: TRBV27
D: -
size: few
J: TRBJ1-4
CDR3: CASSLWWGEKLFF

V: TRBV7-2
D: TRBD1
size: -
J: TRBJ1-2
CDR3: CASSLDAGGNYYGYTF

V: TRBV6-5
D: -
size: -
J: TRBJ1-2
CDR3: CASSQPYAESYGYTF

V: TRBV6-6
D: -
size: -
J: TRBJ2-7
CDR3: CASTPFQGNEQYF

V: TRBV7-2
D: TRBD2
size: few
J: TRBJ2-5
CDR3: CASTGRAGALGETQYF

V: TRBV2
D: -
size: -
J: TRBJ2-3
CDR3: CASSNGVAPSTDTQYF